This T cell receptor beta chain stems from a study of shared clonotypes between healthy human individuals. Study-level background: Donors consisted of a couple of women and a few men between 18 and 49.

When replicate PCRs were run on sorted subsets, they used 150 to 250 ng DNA, tens of thousands of T cell genomes. The table came from immunoSEQ multiplex PCR; TCRdb's copy has only in-frame clones and leaves some out. The top ten hold 34% of the sample, which has more than 550,000 clones, roughly 91% seen once. Trimming cost V 2 bases and J 2 bases; bases outside gene matches: 9. The CDR3 loop spans 17 amino acids. Germline values: CDR1 ENHRY, CDR2 SYGVKD. The clonotype originates from a man younger than 35 in good health. Some clones in this sample may be carry-over from other donors' samples. The sample consisted of memory CD8+ T cells from PBMCs. Sample subset: CD45RO+ cells pooled with CCR7-negative TemRA cells. The rearrangement links TRBV10-3 to TRBJ2-7; 10 nucleotides align to TRBD1. CDR3 sequence reads: CAISEAYPGQGTYEQYF. The CDR3 DNA is TGTGCCATCAGTGAGGCGTACCCGGGACAGGGGACCTACGAGCAGTACTTC.